This T cell receptor (beta chain) derives from a study of blood T cell repertoires in COVID-19. For the study at large: Samples representing acute and convalescent COVID-19 were sourced from the United States, Italy and Spain.

The table came from immunoSEQ multiplex PCR; TCRdb's copy has only in-frame clones and leaves some out. Of some 290,000 clones in the sample, 85% to 95% were seen once. CDR3 size: 16 residues. Germline loops: CDR1 SGHNT, CDR2 YENEEA. Unmatched junction bases numbered 6, after V lost 1 base and J lost 1 base. The rearrangement links TRBV11-3 to TRBJ1-1; 7 positions match TRBD1. Sequencing was performed on PBMCs or T cells enriched from blood (not recorded which). The source of this sequence is a woman in her 30s who had been exposed to COVID-19. The CDR3, as DNA: TGTGCCAGCAGCTTAGGACAGGGATCGCCGAACACTGAAGCTTTCTTT. Protein sequence: CASSLGQGSPNTEAFF.